This TCR beta chain derives from a study of vaccination and CD4 T cells after COVID-19. Described treatment: approximately nine-day PBMC culture with coronavirus spike peptide pools or control peptides (ViraFEST assay). Sequenced with the Oncomine TCR Beta short-read assay was DNA taken from cultured CD4+ T cells. TCRdb independently ran MiXCR on the PCR reads; one entry per CDR3 protein. The repertoire holds about 18,000 distinct CDR3 sequences, with 50% to 60% as singletons. On this clonotype: What it binds is not known.

Germline V gene data show CDR1 as SGHDT and CDR2 as YYEEEE. The V gene lost 0 bases and the J gene lost 7 bases, with 19 bases spanning the gap. This CDR3 comprises 16 residues. The sequences come from CD4+ T cells from blood, cultured in vitro, collected after SARS-CoV-2 vaccination. The sequence derives from a human donor who had recovered from COVID-19. The chain links TRBV5-6 to TRBJ1-2; perhaps TRBD1 as D (5 bases). CDR3 region: CASSLVPGTARVGYTF. CDR3 nucleotides: TGTGCCAGCAGCTTGGTACCCGGGACGGCCAGGGTTGGCTACACCTTC.